This paragraph covers one T cell receptor beta chain sequence. The junction had 8 bases not matched to a gene; V was cut back by 10 bases and J by 3 bases. The V gene's germline CDR1 is LNHDA and CDR2 SQIVND (reference sequence). The CDR3 contains 13 residues. This record comes from a study of blood T cell repertoires in COVID-19. TCRdb's table, derived via immunoSEQ multiplex PCR, lists solely in-frame clones and lacks some. Of about 44,000 clones in the sample, 80% to 90% are singletons; the top ten hold 1% to 1.5%. What was sequenced was peripheral blood. The clonotype originates from a woman in her thirties or forties with acute or convalescent COVID-19. The chain is built from TRBV19 and TRBJ1-2; TRBD1 matches at 7 bases. The CDR3 coding sequence is TGTGCCACAAACAGGGGTGTGGACTATGGCTACACCTTC. It specifies CATNRGVDYGYTF.